Listed here are 2 T cell receptor beta chains from one sample, sequenced in a study of identifying expanded T cells in peripheral blood. Clones were sequenced by immunoSEQ multiplex PCR, and TCRdb holds only the in-frame ones, with some missing. Among 100,000 to 150,000 clones listed, roughly 90% were seen once. Source material: blood. Receptors originate from a person aged 18 to 70 in good health.

This clone occurred a few times. The rearrangement links TRBV6-5 to TRBJ1-6, with no clear D. Looked up from germline, CDR1 is MNHEY and CDR2 is SVGAGI. CDR3 length: 14 residues. The germline V and J ends were trimmed by 6 bases and 8 bases, with 14 bases remaining between them. Here the CDR3 DNA reads TGTGCCAGCAGGGGGATGCGGAGGGATTCACCCCTCCACTTT. Translating it yields CASRGMRRDSPLHF.

The chain employs TRBV6-1 and TRBJ2-5; D is unclear. V was clipped by 0 bases and J by 5 bases, with 7 bases between them. Germline CDR1 and CDR2: MNHNS and SASEGT. CDR3 length: 13 residues. For the CDR3, the DNA is TGTGCCAGCAGTGAAGCGCCGGTCGAGACCCAGTACTTC. Its protein product is CASSEAPVETQYF.